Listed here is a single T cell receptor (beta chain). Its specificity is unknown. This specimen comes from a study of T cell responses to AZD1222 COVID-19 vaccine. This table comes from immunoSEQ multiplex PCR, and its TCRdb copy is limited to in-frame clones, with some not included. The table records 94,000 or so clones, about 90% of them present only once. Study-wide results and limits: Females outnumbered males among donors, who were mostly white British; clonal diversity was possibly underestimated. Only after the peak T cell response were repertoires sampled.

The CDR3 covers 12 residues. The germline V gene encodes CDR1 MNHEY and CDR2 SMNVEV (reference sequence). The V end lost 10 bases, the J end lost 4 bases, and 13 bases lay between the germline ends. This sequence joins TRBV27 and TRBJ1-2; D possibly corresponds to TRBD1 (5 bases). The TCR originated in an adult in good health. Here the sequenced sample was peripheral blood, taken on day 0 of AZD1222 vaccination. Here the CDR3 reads CATRTGGYGYTF. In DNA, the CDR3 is TGTGCCACCCGAACCGGGGGCTATGGCTACACCTTC.